This note documents a single T cell receptor (beta chain) sequence. The antigen it binds to is not known. The record has no base qualities; no much larger clone is one base away. The data stem from a study of beta chain features in type 1 diabetes (dated by TCRdb to 2016 to 2018). For context, the study as a whole: No differences in mean age, gender distribution, total cell number or subset yield were found between patients and healthy donors. In the study, TCRB repertoires of sorted circulating CD4+ T cell subsets from recently diagnosed type 1 diabetes patients were compared with those of matched healthy donors. Naive and central memory subsets were obtained from all 30 or so donors, but regulatory and stem cell-like memory subsets were isolated from only 8 patients and roughly 8 healthy donors. A total of roughly 100 million sorted cells were examined across all samples, and the number of cells per subset was strongly correlated with RNA yield.

The CDR3 has 14 amino acids, counting the end cysteine and phenylalanine. CDR3 DNA only is kept here, 42 bases in frame from base 1. V and J are truncated by 4 bases and 4 bases respectively, leaving an intervening sequence of 14 bases. The CDR1 and CDR2 encoded by the germline V gene are SGDLS and YYNGEE. Overall study results and their limits: Shorter templates might have been favored by PCR, but patient and control samples were amplified and corrected together, so both groups would have been affected equally by any skew. Only small numbers of individuals were included in the HLA sub-analyses, which left unresolved whether HLA type had any influence on TCRB rearrangement. Because cDNA was sequenced instead of genomic DNA, activated cells with high expression could be over-represented, although the groups did not differ in activation or CD3 levels. Type 1 diabetes patients showed a moderate but significant shortening of TCRB CDR3 length in all four CD4+ subsets. Fewer insertions and more nucleotide deletions at VDJ recombination sites were observed in patients with type 1 diabetes, implying thymic rearrangement abnormalities. Naive, central memory and regulatory TCRB repertoires appeared to be more similar among patients than among healthy donors.

A single peripheral blood draw of approximately 0.11 L on average was collected from each donor into heparinised tubes. Using a panel that included CD45RO, CCR7, CD25, CD127, CD95 and CD27, naive, central memory, regulatory and stem cell-like memory CD4+ T cells were sorted on a BD FACSAria II. All sorted populations exceeded 95% purity. Right away, PBMCs were isolated by Lymphoprep density gradient centrifugation and were stained directly, with no culture step. So that batch effects would be minimized, each experiment stained and sorted samples in pairs, pairing one healthy donor with one patient. The entire isolated RNA was reverse transcribed using the High Capacity cDNA Reverse Transcription Kit, and thus expressed TCRB transcripts were sequenced. Deep immunoSEQ sequencing was performed on naive, central memory and regulatory T cell samples, with an average of about 4 million total reads per sample. Sorted cells were lysed in RLT buffer, and RNA was extracted using DNase-treated RNeasy Micro or Mini kits according to cell number. Each cell subset was processed separately to prevent cross-contamination, with patient and healthy donor samples processed together. Using the immunoSEQ multiplex PCR, TCRB sequences were amplified from cDNA into 87-bp fragments spanning the CDR3 region. Sequencing of the amplicons was done on the Illumina HiSeq platform. The authors processed their data as follows. PCR bias was corrected computationally using synthetic template baselines, and reads within Hamming distance 2 were collapsed, with unmergeable singletons discarded. Reads were aligned against IMGT to assign V, D and J genes, CDR3 length and insertions or deletions at six rearrangement sites. Within each subset, clonotype counts were normalized to sorted cell number, and only after that were true diversity and Gini coefficients computed with the tcR R package. The overlap coefficient, calculated on TCRB nucleotide sequences, was used to measure repertoire sharing. Out-of-frame TCRB sequences from naive cells were analyzed to stand in for the pre-selection repertoire. Sourced from immuneACCESS, this table was stored by TCRdb with only in-frame sequences that have V and J called. A share of the clones is absent; for the studies checked, an unresolved V gene accounts for under half, and the remainder has no known explanation. The V and J calls and the clone size are those of that table, but D and trimming were determined from the DNA. The sample table records hundreds of thousands of clones; around 12% of these occur just once. The top ten clones comprise roughly 0.015% of the sample.

This sequence was found in a young man in good health. The chain couples TRBV9 to TRBJ1-1; the D gene identity is not certain. The sample comprised naive CD4+ T cells from blood. The cell subset or site label on this specimen signifies: true naive CD4+ T cells. The nucleotide sequence is given as TGTGCCAGCAGCTCACATAACAGTGGCACTGAAGCTTTCTTT. It is translated as CASSSHNSGTEAFF.